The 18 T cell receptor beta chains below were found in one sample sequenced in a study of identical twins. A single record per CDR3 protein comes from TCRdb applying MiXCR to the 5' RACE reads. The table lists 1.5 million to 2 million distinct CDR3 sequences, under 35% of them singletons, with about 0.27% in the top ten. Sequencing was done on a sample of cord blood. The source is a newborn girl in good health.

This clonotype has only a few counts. For the CDR3, the DNA is TGCAGTGCTAGAGAGGGAGGGACACCCGGGAGTGGTGGCTACACCTTC. It encodes CSAREGGTPGSGGYTF. This chain links TRBV20-1 with TRBJ1-2, with D perhaps matching TRBD1 (6 bases). CDR3 length: 16 residues. The germline V gene has CDR1 DFQATT and CDR2 SNEGSKA (reference sequence). With 0 bases removed from V and 7 bases from J, the gap between germline ends came to 21 bases.

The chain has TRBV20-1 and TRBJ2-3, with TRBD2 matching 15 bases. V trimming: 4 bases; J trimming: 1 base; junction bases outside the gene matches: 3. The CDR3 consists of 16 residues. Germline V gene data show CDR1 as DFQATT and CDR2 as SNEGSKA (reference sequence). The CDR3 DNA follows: TGCAGTGCTATAGGACTAGCGGGGGGGCGCACAGATACGCAGTATTTT. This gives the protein CSAIGLAGGRTDTQYF.

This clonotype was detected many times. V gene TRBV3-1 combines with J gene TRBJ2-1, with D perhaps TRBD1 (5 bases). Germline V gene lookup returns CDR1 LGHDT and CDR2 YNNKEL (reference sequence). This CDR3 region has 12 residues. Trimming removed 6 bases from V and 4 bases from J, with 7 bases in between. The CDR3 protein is CASSRQYNEQFF. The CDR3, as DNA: TGTGCCAGCAGTCGACAGTACAATGAGCAGTTCTTC.

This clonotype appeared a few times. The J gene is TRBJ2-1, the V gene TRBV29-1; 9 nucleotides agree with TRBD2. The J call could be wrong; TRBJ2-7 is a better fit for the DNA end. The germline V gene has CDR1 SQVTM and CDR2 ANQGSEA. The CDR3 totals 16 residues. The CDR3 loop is CSVSFPAGGSYNEQYF. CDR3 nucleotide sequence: TGCAGCGTGTCCTTCCCAGCGGGAGGCTCCTACAATGAGCAGTACTTC.

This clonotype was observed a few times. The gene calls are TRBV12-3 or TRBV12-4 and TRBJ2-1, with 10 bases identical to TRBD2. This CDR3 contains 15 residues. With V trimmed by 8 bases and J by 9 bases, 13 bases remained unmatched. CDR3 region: CASPPGLAGVPEQFF. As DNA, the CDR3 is TGTGCCAGCCCACCGGGGCTAGCGGGAGTACCTGAGCAGTTCTTC.

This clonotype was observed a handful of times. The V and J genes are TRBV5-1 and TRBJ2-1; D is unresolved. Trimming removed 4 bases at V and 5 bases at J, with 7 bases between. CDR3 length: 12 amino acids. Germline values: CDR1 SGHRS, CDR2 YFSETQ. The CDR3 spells CASSTSNNEQFF. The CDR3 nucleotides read TGCGCCAGCAGCACCAGTAACAATGAGCAGTTCTTC. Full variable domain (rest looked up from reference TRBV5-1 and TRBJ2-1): KAGVTQTPRYLIKTRGQQVTLSCSPISGHRSVSWYQQTPGQGLQFLFEYFSETQRNKGNFPGRFSGRQFSNSRSEMNVSTLELGDSALYLCASSTSNNEQFFGPGTRLTVL.

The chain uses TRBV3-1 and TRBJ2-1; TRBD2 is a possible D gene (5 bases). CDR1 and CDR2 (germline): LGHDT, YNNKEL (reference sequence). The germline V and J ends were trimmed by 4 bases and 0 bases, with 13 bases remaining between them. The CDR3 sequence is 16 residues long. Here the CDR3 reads CASSLYTAASYNEQFF. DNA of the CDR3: TGTGCCAGCAGCCTATATACAGCGGCCTCCTACAATGAGCAGTTCTTC.

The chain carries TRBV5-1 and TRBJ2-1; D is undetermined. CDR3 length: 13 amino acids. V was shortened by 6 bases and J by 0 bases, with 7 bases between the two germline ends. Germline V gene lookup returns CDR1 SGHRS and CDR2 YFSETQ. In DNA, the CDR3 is TGCGCCAGCACCTACAACTCCTACAATGAGCAGTTCTTC. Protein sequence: CASTYNSYNEQFF.

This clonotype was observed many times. CDR3 coding DNA: TGTGCCAGCAGCTTAGTACGGGAGAACACTGAAGCTTTCTTT. Encoded protein: CASSLVRENTEAFF. This chain connects TRBV7-2 to TRBJ1-1, with D unresolved. Trimming took 1 base from V and 1 from J, leaving 7 bases between them. The CDR3 is made up of 14 amino acids. The germline gives CDR1 SGHTA, CDR2 FQGNSA.

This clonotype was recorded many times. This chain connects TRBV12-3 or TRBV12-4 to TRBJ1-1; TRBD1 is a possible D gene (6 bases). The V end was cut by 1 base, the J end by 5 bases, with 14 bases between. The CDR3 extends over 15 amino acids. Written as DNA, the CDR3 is TGTGCCAGCAGTTTAGAGGGGGGGGTAGGGACTGAAGCTTTCTTT. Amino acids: CASSLEGGVGTEAFF.

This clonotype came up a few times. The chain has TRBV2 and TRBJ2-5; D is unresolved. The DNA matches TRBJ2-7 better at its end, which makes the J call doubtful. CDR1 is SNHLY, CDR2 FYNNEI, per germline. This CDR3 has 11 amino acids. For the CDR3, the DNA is TGTGCCAGCAGAGCGACGGGCGAGCAGTACTTC. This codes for CASRATGEQYF.

The CDR3 here is CASSYSSRGETQYF. In nucleotides, the CDR3 is TGTGCCAGCAGTTACTCTAGTCGAGGAGAGACCCAGTACTTC. The rearrangement joins TRBV6-5 to TRBJ2-5; D is unclear. V lost 0 bases to trimming and J lost 4 bases, with 9 bases between them. The CDR3 totals 14 residues. Per the germline V gene, CDR1 is MNHEY and CDR2 is SVGAGI.

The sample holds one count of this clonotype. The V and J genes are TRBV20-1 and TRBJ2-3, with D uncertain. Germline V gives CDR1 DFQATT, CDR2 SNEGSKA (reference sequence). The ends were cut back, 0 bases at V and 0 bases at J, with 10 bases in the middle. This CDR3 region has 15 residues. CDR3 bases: TGCAGTGCTAGAGATACGGCTCTGAGCACAGATACGCAGTATTTT. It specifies CSARDTALSTDTQYF.

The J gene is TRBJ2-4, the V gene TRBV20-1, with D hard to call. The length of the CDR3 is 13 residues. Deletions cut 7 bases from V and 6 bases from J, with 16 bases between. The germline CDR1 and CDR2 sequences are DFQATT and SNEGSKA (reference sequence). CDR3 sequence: CSGPVWGSNIQYF. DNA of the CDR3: TGCAGTGGCCCCGTTTGGGGATCAAACATTCAGTACTTC.

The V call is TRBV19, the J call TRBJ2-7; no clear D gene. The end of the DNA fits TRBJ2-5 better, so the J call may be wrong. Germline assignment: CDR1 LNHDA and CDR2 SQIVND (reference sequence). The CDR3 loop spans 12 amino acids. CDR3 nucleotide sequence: TGTGCCAGTAGTATAAACGACGAGACCCAGTACTTC. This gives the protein CASSINDETQYF.

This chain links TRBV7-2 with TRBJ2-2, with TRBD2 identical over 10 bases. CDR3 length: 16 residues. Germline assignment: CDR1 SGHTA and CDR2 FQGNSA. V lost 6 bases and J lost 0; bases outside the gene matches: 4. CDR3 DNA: TGTGCCAGCAGGAAAACTAGCGGGACGAACACCGGGGAGCTGTTTTTT. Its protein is CASRKTSGTNTGELFF.

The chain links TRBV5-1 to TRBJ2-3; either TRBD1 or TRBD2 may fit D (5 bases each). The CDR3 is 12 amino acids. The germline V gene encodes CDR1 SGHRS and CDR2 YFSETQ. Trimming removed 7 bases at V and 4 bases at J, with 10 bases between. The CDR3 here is CASGTRPDTQYF. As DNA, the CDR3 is TGCGCCAGCGGGACGCGCCCAGATACGCAGTATTTT.

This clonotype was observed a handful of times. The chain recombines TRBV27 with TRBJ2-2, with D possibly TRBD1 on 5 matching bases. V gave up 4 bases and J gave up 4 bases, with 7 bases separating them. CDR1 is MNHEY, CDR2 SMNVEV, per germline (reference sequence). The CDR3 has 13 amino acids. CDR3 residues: CASSSRVTGELFF. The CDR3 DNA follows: TGTGCCAGCAGTTCCAGGGTCACCGGGGAGCTGTTTTTT.